Shown below are 28 T cell receptor beta chains from a single sample sequenced in a study of technical replicates of blood from a few donors (dated by TCRdb to 2015 to 2018). The method behind the library was the immunoSEQ multiplex PCR assay. TCRdb mirrors the immuneACCESS table, restricted to in-frame sequences. Some clones are absent from its copies; in checked studies, under half trace to an unresolved V gene, and the reason for the others is unknown. This sample comprises tens of thousands of clones, roughly 90% of them detected only once. About 4.7% of the sample is in the top ten clones. Sequenced input: PBMCs. These receptors originate from a human donor in good health. Some clones in this sample may be carry-over from other donors' samples.

V usage is TRBV6-1 and J usage is TRBJ1-3, with D unclear. The CDR3 extends over 14 amino acids. Germline V CDR1 and CDR2: MNHNS, SASEGT. Trimming left V 8 bases short and J 0 bases short, with 11 bases between. CDR3 in DNA: TGTGCCAGCGGATTAGGGAGCTCTGGAAACACCATATATTTT. Translating gives CASGLGSSGNTIYF.

V is TRBV1 and J is TRBJ2-1; whether TRBD2, the table's D call, matches the DNA was not checked. TRBV1 is tagged as a pseudogene. This CDR3 is 17 amino acids long. This chain's CDR3 is CTSSQDKPGSSYNEQFF. DNA of the CDR3: TGCACCAGCAGCCAAGATAAACCCGGGAGCTCCTACAATGAGCAGTTCTTC.

CDR3 in amino acids: CSADRVDYGYTF. DNA of the CDR3: TGCAGCGCGGACAGGGTTGACTATGGCTACACCTTC. The genes are TRBV29-1 and TRBJ1-2; 8 positions agree with TRBD1. CDR1 and CDR2 (germline): SQVTM, ANQGSEA. The junction had 4 bases not matched to a gene; V was cut back by 7 bases and J by 3 bases. The CDR3 extends over 12 amino acids.

The J gene is TRBJ2-7, the V gene TRBV5-1; the match to TRBD2 covers 12 bases. V gave up 4 bases and J gave up 5 bases; unmatched junction bases: 13. The germline gives CDR1 SGHRS, CDR2 YFSETQ. This CDR3 contains 17 residues. CDR3 amino acids: CASSPTSPSGRAHEQYF. The CDR3 coding sequence is TGCGCCAGCAGCCCGACCTCCCCTAGCGGGAGGGCCCACGAGCAGTACTTC.

This chain joins TRBV18 and TRBJ2-6; D perhaps matches TRBD2 (6 bases). The ends were cut back, 6 bases at V and 4 bases at J, with 16 bases in the middle. CDR1 and CDR2 from the germline V gene are KGHSH and LQKENI. The CDR3 totals 16 residues. The CDR3 is CASSLGTSPGANVLTF. The CDR3 coding sequence is TGTGCCAGCTCCCTTGGGACTTCGCCAGGGGCCAACGTCCTGACTTTC.

The table lists this clone with a count of one. The chain couples TRBV6-4 to TRBJ2-7, with a tentative D call TRBD2 (6 bases). Trimming took off 9 bases at V and 2 bases at J, with 14 bases between the two ends. CDR3 length equals 13 residues. From germline, CDR1 is MRHNA and CDR2 SNTAGT. Written as DNA, the CDR3 is TGTGCCAGGATCCGGGACTCAACCTACGAGCAGTACTTC. It encodes CARIRDSTYEQYF.

The J gene is TRBJ2-7, the V gene TRBV30, with 8 bases that match TRBD1. The V and J ends lost 3 bases and 6 bases, in that order; junction bases with no gene match: 4. CDR3 size: 12 residues. Germline loops: CDR1 GTSNPN, CDR2 SVGIG (reference sequence). The CDR3 is CAWRPGGGEQYF. In DNA, the CDR3 is TGTGCCTGGAGGCCAGGGGGCGGCGAGCAGTACTTC.

The V gene is TRBV4-1, the J gene TRBJ1-5, with D possibly matching TRBD1 (5 bases). There are 16 residues in the CDR3. V was clipped by 0 bases and J by 2 bases, with 11 bases between them. The germline V gene has CDR1 MGHRA and CDR2 YSYEKL. The CDR3 loop is CASSQDAGYGNQPQHF. DNA of the CDR3: TGCGCCAGCAGCCAAGATGCAGGGTATGGCAATCAGCCCCAGCATTTT.

In this sample, this clone turned up once. The chain combines TRBV19 with TRBJ2-6; 8 bases fit TRBD1. This CDR3 has 18 residues. CDR1 and CDR2 (germline): LNHDA, SQIVND (reference sequence). The trim removed 6 bases at V and 0 bases at J, leaving 10 bases unmatched. CDR3 sequence reads: CASSRGRDSDSGANVLTF. As DNA, the CDR3 is TGTGCCAGTAGCAGGGGGCGGGACAGCGACTCTGGGGCCAACGTCCTGACTTTC.

The J gene is TRBJ2-5, the V gene TRBV6-5; possibly TRBD2 for D (5 bases). CDR3 length equals 12 residues. Trimming left V 2 bases short and J 4 bases short, with 5 bases between. Germline lookup yields CDR1 MNHEY and CDR2 SVGAGI. This CDR3 reads CASSYRGETQYF. The CDR3 DNA follows: TGTGCCAGCAGTTACCGGGGAGAGACCCAGTACTTC.

The rearrangement joins TRBV20-1 to TRBJ2-3; D is unclear. Trimming took off 8 bases at V and 2 bases at J, with 5 bases between the two ends. The CDR3 covers 10 residues. Germline V gene data show CDR1 as DFQATT and CDR2 as SNEGSKA (reference sequence). CDR3 in amino acids: CSSNTDTQYF. The CDR3 DNA reads TGCAGTTCAAACACAGATACGCAGTATTTT.

This clone has only one observation. The gene calls are TRBV2 and TRBJ2-1, with 15 positions matching TRBD2. V lost 6 bases to trimming and J lost 3 bases; unmatched junction nucleotides: 6. CDR3 length: 17 residues. Per germline, CDR1 SNHLY and CDR2 FYNNEI. The CDR3 spells CASRGLAGGSFYNEQFF. Here the CDR3 DNA reads TGTGCCAGCAGGGGACTAGCGGGGGGCTCCTTCTACAATGAGCAGTTCTTC.

V gene TRBV5-1 combines with J gene TRBJ1-2; D remains ambiguous. The CDR3 runs 12 residues. Germline loops: CDR1 SGHRS, CDR2 YFSETQ. V was pared by 4 bases and J by 7 bases, with 11 bases between. The CDR3: CASSLRGVGYTF. The CDR3 nucleotides are TGCGCCAGCAGCCTGCGGGGTGTTGGCTACACCTTC.

The chain is built from TRBV5-1 and TRBJ1-5, with TRBD1 identical over 8 bases. This CDR3 is 14 amino acids long. Germline CDR1 reads SGHRS; CDR2 reads YFSETQ. Trimming removed 5 bases from V and 5 bases from J; junction bases left unmatched: 6. CDR3 nucleotide sequence: TGCGCCAGCAGGGAGACAGGGGCCGATCAGCCCCAGCATTTT. Translated, it gives CASRETGADQPQHF.

The gene calls are TRBV23-1 and TRBJ1-1; 9 bases agree with TRBD1. TRBV23-1 is an open reading frame, and its role is uncertain. Trimming at V came to 3 bases and at J to 4 bases, leaving 3 bases not matched to a gene. This CDR3 is 14 amino acids long. The CDR3 protein is CASSQPTGGTEAFF. The DNA of the CDR3 is TGCGCCAGCAGTCAGCCGACAGGGGGCACTGAAGCTTTCTTT.

This clone was seen a few times. V is TRBV7-9 and J is TRBJ2-2, with 10 bases that match TRBD2. J was trimmed by 4 bases and V by 5 bases; bases with no gene match: 13. CDR1 SEHNR and CDR2 FQNEAQ come from the germline V gene (reference sequence). The CDR3 length is 18 residues. In nucleotides, the CDR3 is TGTGCCAGCAGCCTACCAAGCGGGAGGGCCAGCGGCACCGGGGAGCTGTTTTTT. This translates into CASSLPSGRASGTGELFF.

Comment on this clone: Other DNA sequences of this sample code for an identical CDR3. The gene calls are TRBV7-7 and TRBJ2-2; 9 positions match TRBD2. The junction had 2 bases not matched to a gene; V was cut back by 1 base and J by 5 bases. Per germline, CDR1 SSHAT and CDR2 FNYEAQ (reference sequence). This CDR3 region has 15 residues. The CDR3 sequence: CASSLGREGTGELFF. As DNA, the CDR3 is TGTGCCAGCAGCTTAGGGCGGGAGGGGACCGGGGAGCTGTTTTTT.

The V gene is TRBV25-1, the J gene TRBJ1-2; 9 bases map to TRBD1. With 3 bases clipped from V and 4 bases from J, the junction kept 6 bases outside the gene matches. This CDR3 spans 15 amino acids. The germline V gene encodes CDR1 MGHDK and CDR2 SYGVNS. DNA for the CDR3: TGTGCCAGCAGTGATAACAGGGGGCTTCGCTATGGCTACACCTTC. Amino acid sequence: CASSDNRGLRYGYTF.

This chain joins TRBV29-1 and TRBJ2-1; TRBD2 might be the D (5 bases). The ends were cut back, 0 bases at V and 2 bases at J, with 14 bases in the middle. The germline V gene encodes CDR1 SQVTM and CDR2 ANQGSEA. The CDR3 sequence is 16 residues long. As DNA, the CDR3 is TGCAGCGTTGAAGATCCTCAGCTAGCCGCCTACAATGAGCAGTTCTTC. Protein sequence: CSVEDPQLAAYNEQFF.

The V and J genes are TRBV5-1 and TRBJ1-1; perhaps TRBD1 as D (5 bases). CDR1 is SGHRS, CDR2 YFSETQ, per germline. The CDR3 extends over 14 amino acids. V was pared by 4 bases and J by 2 bases, with 12 bases between. CDR3 DNA sequence: TGCGCCAGCAGCCGTGGGGGGGGAAACACTGAAGCTTTCTTT. Protein product: CASSRGGGNTEAFF.

The chain carries TRBV6-4 and TRBJ2-2; D gene unclear. V shed 3 bases and J shed 5 bases, with 7 bases lying between them. This CDR3 is 13 amino acids long. Germline loops: CDR1 MRHNA, CDR2 SNTAGT. The CDR3 nucleotides are TGTGCCAGCAGTGATCCCAGAACCGGGGAGCTGTTTTTT. This translates into CASSDPRTGELFF.

V gene TRBV5-1 combines with J gene TRBJ2-1; 9 nucleotides agree with TRBD1. Per germline, CDR1 SGHRS and CDR2 YFSETQ. V shed 3 bases and J 1 base; nucleotides not matched to a gene: 8. The CDR3 covers 17 residues. The chain's CDR3 is CASSWDPGQGSYNEQFF. The CDR3, as DNA: TGCGCCAGCAGCTGGGATCCGGGACAGGGTTCCTACAATGAGCAGTTCTTC.

V gene TRBV9 combines with J gene TRBJ1-2, with TRBD1 matching 8 bases. Trimming cost V 0 bases and J 7 bases; bases outside gene matches: 8. The CDR3 runs to 15 residues. CDR1 and CDR2 from the germline V gene are SGDLS and YYNGEE. The CDR3 is CASSVDTRGQGGYTF. CDR3 nucleotides: TGTGCCAGCAGCGTAGACACCAGGGGGCAGGGTGGCTACACCTTC.

The chain is built from TRBV4-1 and TRBJ2-7, with TRBD1 identical over 9 bases. The trim removed 0 bases at V and 4 bases at J, leaving 1 base unmatched. Germline CDR1 MGHRA, CDR2 YSYEKL. This CDR3 spans 14 amino acids. CDR3 amino acids: CASSQEDRGYEQYF. The CDR3 nucleotides read TGCGCCAGCAGCCAAGAGGACAGGGGTTACGAGCAGTACTTC.

V and J are TRBV30 and TRBJ2-5; D not certain. Germline V gives CDR1 GTSNPN, CDR2 SVGIG (reference sequence). There are 13 residues in the CDR3. V was clipped by 4 bases and J by 1 base, with 10 bases between them. The DNA for the CDR3 is TGTGCCTGGAACCGAGGATTCCAAGAGACCCAGTACTTC. Its protein is CAWNRGFQETQYF.

This sequence joins TRBV6-6 and TRBJ1-2; tentative D call: TRBD1 (6 bases). The CDR3 covers 15 residues. V lost 5 bases, J lost 1 base, and 14 bases lay in between. Germline V gives CDR1 MNHNY, CDR2 SVGAGI (reference sequence). The CDR3, as DNA: TGTGCCAGCAGTAATAATCCGGGACATAACTATGGCTACACCTTC. This gives the protein CASSNNPGHNYGYTF.

The gene calls are TRBV28 and TRBJ1-6; TRBD1 matches 10 bases. Trimming removed 2 bases from V and 8 bases from J; junction bases left unmatched: 9. The CDR3 runs 17 residues. Germline CDR1 MDHEN, CDR2 SYDVKM. CDR3 loop: CASSLGGAGTGDSPLHF. The DNA of the CDR3 is TGTGCCAGCAGTTTAGGGGGGGCCGGGACAGGGGATTCACCCCTCCACTTT.

With regard to this clone: A junction boundary mismatches the germline segment, possibly from a read error. V and J are TRBV5-1 and TRBJ2-1, with 7 bases identical to TRBD2. Germline assignment: CDR1 SGHRS and CDR2 YFSETQ. There are 14 residues in the CDR3. The CDR3 loop reads CASSLGGGYSEQFF. DNA for the CDR3: TGCGCCAGCAGCTTGGGCGGGGGTTACAGTGAGCAGTTCTTC.